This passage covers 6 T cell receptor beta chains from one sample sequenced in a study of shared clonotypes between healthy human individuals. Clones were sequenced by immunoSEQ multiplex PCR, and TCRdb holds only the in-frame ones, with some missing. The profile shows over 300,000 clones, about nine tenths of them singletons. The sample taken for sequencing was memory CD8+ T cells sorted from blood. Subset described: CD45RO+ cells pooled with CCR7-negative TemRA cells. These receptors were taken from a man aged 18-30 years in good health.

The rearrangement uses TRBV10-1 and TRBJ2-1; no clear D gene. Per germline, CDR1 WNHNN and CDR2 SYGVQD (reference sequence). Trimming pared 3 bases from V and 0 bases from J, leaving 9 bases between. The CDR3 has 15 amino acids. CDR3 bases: TGCGCCAGCAGTGAACGGAGAATCTCCTACAATGAGCAGTTCTTC. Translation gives CASSERRISYNEQFF.

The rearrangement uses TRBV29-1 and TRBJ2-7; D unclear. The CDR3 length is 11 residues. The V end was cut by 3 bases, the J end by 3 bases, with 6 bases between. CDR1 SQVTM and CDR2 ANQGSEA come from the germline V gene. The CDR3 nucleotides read TGCAGCGTTGACCACTACTACGAGCAGTACTTC. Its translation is CSVDHYYEQYF.

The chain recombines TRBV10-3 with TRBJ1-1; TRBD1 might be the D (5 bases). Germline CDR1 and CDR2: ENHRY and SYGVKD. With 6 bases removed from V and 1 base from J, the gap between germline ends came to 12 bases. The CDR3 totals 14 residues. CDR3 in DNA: TGTGCCATCAGCCTGCCAGGGCAGAACACTGAAGCTTTCTTT. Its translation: CAISLPGQNTEAFF.

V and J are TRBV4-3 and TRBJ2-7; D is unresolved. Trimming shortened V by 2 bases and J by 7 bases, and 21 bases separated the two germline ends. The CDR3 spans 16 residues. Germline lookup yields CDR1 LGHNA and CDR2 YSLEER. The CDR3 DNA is TGCGCCAGCAGCCAATCTCTTGCTTTAACAGAAAGGGAGCAGTACTTC. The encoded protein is CASSQSLALTEREQYF.

This CDR3 is CASSLGEARNSPLHF. The CDR3 nucleotides read TGTGCCAGCAGCTTGGGGGAGGCCCGGAATTCACCCCTCCACTTT. This sequence joins TRBV5-4 and TRBJ1-6; D is unclear. V lost 0 bases, J lost 7 bases, and 11 bases lay in between. The CDR3 totals 15 residues. The germline V gene encodes CDR1 SGHNT and CDR2 YYREEE (reference sequence).

In DNA, the CDR3 is TGTGCCAGCAGCTTCATAGGTTACAATGAGCAGTTCTTC. Its translation is CASSFIGYNEQFF. The chain links TRBV7-2 to TRBJ2-1; no clear D gene. V dropped 3 bases and J dropped 4 bases, with 7 bases sitting between them. The V gene's germline CDR1 is SGHTA and CDR2 FQGNSA. This CDR3 has 13 residues.